This T cell receptor (beta chain) came from a study of blood T cell repertoires in COVID-19. The CDR3 sequence is 13 residues long. Germline lookup yields CDR1 KGHSH and CDR2 LQKENI. Trimming shortened V by 0 bases and J by 4 bases, and 6 bases separated the two germline ends. TCRdb's copy holds only in-frame clones and misses some; the assay was immunoSEQ multiplex PCR. The data contain 200,000 or so clones, about 82% of them singletons. The material sequenced was peripheral blood. The TCR comes from a woman in her 30s with acute or convalescent COVID-19. The genes are TRBV18 and TRBJ1-1; D is undetermined. The chain's CDR3 is CASSPPVRTEAFF. For the CDR3, the DNA is TGTGCCAGCTCACCACCTGTGCGCACTGAAGCTTTCTTT. The whole variable domain, remainder taken from reference TRBV18 and TRBJ1-1, is NAGVMQNPRHLVRRRGQEARLRCSPMKGHSHVYWYRQLPEEGLKFMVYLQKENIIDESGMPKERFSAEFPKEGPSILRIQQVVRGDSAAYFCASSPPVRTEAFFGQGTRLTVV.